This entry is about one T cell receptor beta chain. As yet, its antigen is unknown. The data belong to a study of graft-versus-host responses after intestinal transplantation. Across the whole study: Each transplant was multivisceral, liver-intestinal, or isolated intestinal. All recipients were given anti-thymocyte globulin induction, and tacrolimus and steroids were then administered for 3 to 4 years.

Data came from immunoSEQ multiplex PCR; TCRdb stores just in-frame clones and leaves some out. Of tens of thousands of clones in the sample, roughly 91% are singletons; the top ten hold around 0.49%. Findings of the study overall: The authors found GvH clones in recipient marrow, some appearing first in ileum or blood. Peak GvH clone levels in circulation were associated with early post-transplant HvG declines.

The sample was unstimulated CD8+ T cells sorted from spleen or lymph node cells, taken before intestinal transplant. This sequence was found in a human donor who received an intestinal transplant.

This CDR3 is CASSQGHFSTYNEQFF. The CDR3 bases are TGCGCCAGCAGCCAAGGGCACTTCTCGACATACAATGAGCAGTTCTTC. The chain combines TRBV4-1 with TRBJ2-1, with D hard to call. The ends were cut back, 1 base at V and 4 bases at J, with 14 bases in the middle. Per the germline V gene, CDR1 is MGHRA and CDR2 is YSYEKL. This CDR3 has 16 amino acids.